This T cell receptor beta chain was profiled in a study of T cell repertoires in cytomegalovirus infection. On the study more broadly: Matching HLA type and CMV infection were both indicated by public TCR beta signatures.

V shed 2 bases and J shed 6 bases, with 19 bases lying between them. The CDR3 runs 16 residues. CDR1 SGHTA and CDR2 FQGNSA come from the germline V gene. MiXCR, run by TCRdb on the reads, gives a single entry per CDR3 protein. The sample has fewer than 950,000 distinct CDR3 sequences; around a third are singletons. This clonotype was observed at least ten times. The target antigen is unknown. The specimen comprised cultured CD8+ T cells from PBMCs, sampled from culture after CMV antigen stimulation. The chain is built from TRBV7-2 and TRBJ1-2; D possibly corresponds to TRBD1 (5 bases). This TCR was sampled from a human donor in good health (CMV status not recorded). Some clones in this sample may be carry-over from other donors' samples. The CDR3 region is CASSLSDRTMWDGYTF. The CDR3 nucleotides read TGTGCCAGCAGCTTATCCGACAGAACTATGTGGGATGGCTACACCTTC. Variable domain in full (rest from reference TRBV7-2 and TRBJ1-2): GAGVSQSPSNKVTEKGKDVELRCDPISGHTALYWYRQSLGQGLEFLIYFQGNSAPDKSGLPSDRFSAERTGGSVSTLTIQRTQQEDSAVYLCASSLSDRTMWDGYTFGSGTRLTVV.